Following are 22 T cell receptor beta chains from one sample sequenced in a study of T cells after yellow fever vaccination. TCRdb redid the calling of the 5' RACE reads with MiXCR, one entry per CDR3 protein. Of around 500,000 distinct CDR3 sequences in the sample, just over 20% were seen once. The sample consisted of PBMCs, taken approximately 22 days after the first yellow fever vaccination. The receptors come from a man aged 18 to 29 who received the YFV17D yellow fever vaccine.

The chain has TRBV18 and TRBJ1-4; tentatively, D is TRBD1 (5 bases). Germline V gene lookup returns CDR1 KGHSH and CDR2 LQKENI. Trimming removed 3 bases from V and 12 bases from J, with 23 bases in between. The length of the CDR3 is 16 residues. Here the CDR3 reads CASSPLRRGTEVELFF. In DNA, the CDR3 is TGTGCCAGCTCACCCCTTCGCCGGGGGACCGAGGTTGAACTGTTTTTT.

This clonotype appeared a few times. The CDR3 DNA sequence: TGTGCCAGCAGCTTTTACACTGCTTATAATTCACCCCTCCACTTT. Encoded protein: CASSFYTAYNSPLHF. The V gene is TRBV7-9, the J gene TRBJ1-6; D is ambiguous. With 3 bases removed from V and 4 bases from J, the gap between germline ends came to 10 bases. In germline, CDR1 is SEHNR, CDR2 FQNEAQ (reference sequence). The CDR3 runs 15 residues.

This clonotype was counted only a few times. This chain's CDR3 is CASSSGPGAGEGVEKLFF. DNA for the CDR3: TGTGCCAGCAGCTCCGGCCCGGGAGCGGGGGAAGGAGTTGAAAAACTGTTTTTT. The chain joins TRBV9 to TRBJ1-4, with D perhaps matching TRBD1 (5 bases). V lost 4 bases, J lost 7 bases, and 26 bases lay in between. Germline V gene data show CDR1 as SGDLS and CDR2 as YYNGEE. This CDR3 contains 18 residues.

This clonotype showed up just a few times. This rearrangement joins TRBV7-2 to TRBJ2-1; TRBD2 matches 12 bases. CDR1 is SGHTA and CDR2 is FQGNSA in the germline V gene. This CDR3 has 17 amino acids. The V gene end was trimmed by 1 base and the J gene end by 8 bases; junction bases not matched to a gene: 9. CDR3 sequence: CASSLVASGGVSDEQFF. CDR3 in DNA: TGTGCCAGCAGCTTAGTCGCTAGCGGGGGGGTCTCGGATGAGCAGTTCTTC.

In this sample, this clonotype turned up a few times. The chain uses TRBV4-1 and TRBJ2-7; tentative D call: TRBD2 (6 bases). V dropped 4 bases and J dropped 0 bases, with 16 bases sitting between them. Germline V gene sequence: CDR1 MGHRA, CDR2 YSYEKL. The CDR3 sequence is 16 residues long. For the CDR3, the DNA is TGCGCCAGCAGCCCGCCGGGGGAAAGGTCCTCCTACGAGCAGTACTTC. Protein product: CASSPPGERSSYEQYF.

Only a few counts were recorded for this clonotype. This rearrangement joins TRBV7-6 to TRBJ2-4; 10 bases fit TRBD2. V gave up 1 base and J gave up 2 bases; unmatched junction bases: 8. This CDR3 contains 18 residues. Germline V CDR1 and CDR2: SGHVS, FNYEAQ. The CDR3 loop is CASSLGATSGVTKNIQYF. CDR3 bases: TGTGCCAGCAGCTTAGGGGCTACTAGCGGGGTAACCAAAAACATTCAGTACTTC. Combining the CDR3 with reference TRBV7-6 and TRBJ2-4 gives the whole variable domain GAGVSQSPRYKVTKRGQDVALRCDPISGHVSLYWYRQALGQGPEFLTYFNYEAQQDKSGLPNDRFSAERPEGSISTLTIQRTEQRDSAMYRCASSLGATSGVTKNIQYFGAGTRLSVL.

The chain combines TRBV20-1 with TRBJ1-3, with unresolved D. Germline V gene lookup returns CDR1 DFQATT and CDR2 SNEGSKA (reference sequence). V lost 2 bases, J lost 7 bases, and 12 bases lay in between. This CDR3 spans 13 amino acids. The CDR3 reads CSARNPVRNTIYF. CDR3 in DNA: TGCAGTGCTAGAAACCCCGTACGGAACACCATATATTTT.

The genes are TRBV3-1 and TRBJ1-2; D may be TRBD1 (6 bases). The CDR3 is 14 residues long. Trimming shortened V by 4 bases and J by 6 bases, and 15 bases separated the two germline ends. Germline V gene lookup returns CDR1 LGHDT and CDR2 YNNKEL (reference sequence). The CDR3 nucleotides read TGTGCCAGCAGCCCGCTCTGGGGGGCGGATGGCTACACCTTC. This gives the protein CASSPLWGADGYTF.

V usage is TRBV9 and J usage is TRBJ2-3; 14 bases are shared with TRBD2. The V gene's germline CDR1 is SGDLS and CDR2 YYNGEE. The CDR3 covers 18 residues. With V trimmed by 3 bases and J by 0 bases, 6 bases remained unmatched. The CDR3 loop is CASSAGLAGASSTDTQYF. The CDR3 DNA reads TGTGCCAGCAGCGCGGGACTAGCGGGGGCCTCTAGCACAGATACGCAGTATTTT.

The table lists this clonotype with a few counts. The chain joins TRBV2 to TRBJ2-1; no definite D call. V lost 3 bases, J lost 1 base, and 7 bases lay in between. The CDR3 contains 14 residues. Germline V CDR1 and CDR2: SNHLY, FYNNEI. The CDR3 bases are TGTGCCAGCAGTGACTTGATATCCTACAATGAGCAGTTCTTC. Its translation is CASSDLISYNEQFF.

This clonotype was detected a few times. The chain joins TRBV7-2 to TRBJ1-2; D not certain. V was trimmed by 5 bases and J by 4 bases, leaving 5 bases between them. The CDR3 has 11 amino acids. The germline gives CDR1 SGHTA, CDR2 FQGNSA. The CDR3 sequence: CASSPGYGYTF. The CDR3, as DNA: TGTGCCAGCAGCCCAGGCTATGGCTACACCTTC.

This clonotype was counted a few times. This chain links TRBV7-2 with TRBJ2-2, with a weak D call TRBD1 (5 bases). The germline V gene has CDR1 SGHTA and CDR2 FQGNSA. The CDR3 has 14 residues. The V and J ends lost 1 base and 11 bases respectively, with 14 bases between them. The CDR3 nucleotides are TGTGCCAGCAGCTTAGGATGGGGCGGCGGAGAGCTGTTTTTT. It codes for CASSLGWGGGELFF.

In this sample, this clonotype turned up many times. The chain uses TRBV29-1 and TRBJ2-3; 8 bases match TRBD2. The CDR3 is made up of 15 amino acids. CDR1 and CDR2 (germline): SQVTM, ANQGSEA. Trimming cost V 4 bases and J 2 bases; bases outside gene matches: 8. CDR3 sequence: CSVVWAGGSTDTQYF. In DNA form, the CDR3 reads TGCAGCGTTGTTTGGGCGGGGGGTTCCACAGATACGCAGTATTTT.

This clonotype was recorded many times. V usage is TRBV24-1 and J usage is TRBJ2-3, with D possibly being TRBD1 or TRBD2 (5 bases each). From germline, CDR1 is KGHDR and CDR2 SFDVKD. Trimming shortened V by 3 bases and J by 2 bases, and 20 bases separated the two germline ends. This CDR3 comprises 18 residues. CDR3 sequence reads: CATSDLASVGAVTDTQYF. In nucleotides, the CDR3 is TGTGCCACCAGTGATCTAGCTAGTGTAGGGGCCGTCACAGATACGCAGTATTTT.

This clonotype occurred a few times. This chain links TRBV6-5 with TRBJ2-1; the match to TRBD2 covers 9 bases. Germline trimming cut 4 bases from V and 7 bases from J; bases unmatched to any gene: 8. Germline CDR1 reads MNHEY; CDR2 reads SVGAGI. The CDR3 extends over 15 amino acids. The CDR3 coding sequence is TGTGCCAGCAGTTCGGCGGGGGGGCCGTTAAATGAGCAGTTCTTC. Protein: CASSSAGGPLNEQFF.

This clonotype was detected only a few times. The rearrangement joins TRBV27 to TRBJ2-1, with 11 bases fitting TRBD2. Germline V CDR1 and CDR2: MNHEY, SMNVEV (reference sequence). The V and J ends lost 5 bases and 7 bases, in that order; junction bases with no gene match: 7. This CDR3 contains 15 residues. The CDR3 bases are TGTGCCAGCAGTGTACTAGCGGGGGCAGGTAATGAGCAGTTCTTC. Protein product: CASSVLAGAGNEQFF.

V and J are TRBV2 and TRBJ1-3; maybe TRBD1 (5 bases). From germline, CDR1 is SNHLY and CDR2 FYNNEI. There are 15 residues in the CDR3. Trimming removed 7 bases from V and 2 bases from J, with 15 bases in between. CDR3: CASKAGGGAGNTIYF. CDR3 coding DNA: TGTGCCAGCAAGGCCGGGGGAGGAGCTGGAAACACCATATATTTT.

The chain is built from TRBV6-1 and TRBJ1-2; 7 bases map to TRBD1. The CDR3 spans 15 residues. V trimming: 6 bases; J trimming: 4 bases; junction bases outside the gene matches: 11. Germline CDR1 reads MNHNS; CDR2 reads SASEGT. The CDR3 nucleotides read TGTGCCAGCAGAAGGGACAGTCAAACCTTCTATGGCTACACCTTC. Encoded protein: CASRRDSQTFYGYTF.

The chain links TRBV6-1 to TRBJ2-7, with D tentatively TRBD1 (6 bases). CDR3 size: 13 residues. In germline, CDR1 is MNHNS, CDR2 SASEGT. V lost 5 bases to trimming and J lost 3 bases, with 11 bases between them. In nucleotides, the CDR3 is TGTGCCAGCAGTAGAAGACAGGACTACGAGCAGTACTTC. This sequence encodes CASSRRQDYEQYF.

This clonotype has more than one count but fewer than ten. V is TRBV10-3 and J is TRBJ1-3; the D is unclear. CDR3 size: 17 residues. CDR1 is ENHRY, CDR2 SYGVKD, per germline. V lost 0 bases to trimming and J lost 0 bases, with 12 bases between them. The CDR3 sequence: CAISESTQVSSGNTIYF. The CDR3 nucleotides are TGTGCCATCAGTGAGTCGACCCAGGTTAGCTCTGGAAACACCATATATTTT.

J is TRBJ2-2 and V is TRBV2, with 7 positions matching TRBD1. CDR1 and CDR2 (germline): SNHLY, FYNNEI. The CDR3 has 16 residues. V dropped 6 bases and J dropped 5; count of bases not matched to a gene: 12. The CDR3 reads CASRRTGTSKTGELFF. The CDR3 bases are TGTGCCAGCAGGCGGACAGGAACAAGTAAAACCGGGGAGCTGTTTTTT.

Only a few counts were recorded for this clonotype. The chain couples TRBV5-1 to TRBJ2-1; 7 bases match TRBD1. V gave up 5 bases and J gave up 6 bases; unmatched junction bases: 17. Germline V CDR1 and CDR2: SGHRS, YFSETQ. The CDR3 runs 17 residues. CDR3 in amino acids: CASRGEATGWYSNEQFF. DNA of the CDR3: TGCGCCAGCAGGGGAGAGGCGACAGGGTGGTACTCCAATGAGCAGTTCTTC.